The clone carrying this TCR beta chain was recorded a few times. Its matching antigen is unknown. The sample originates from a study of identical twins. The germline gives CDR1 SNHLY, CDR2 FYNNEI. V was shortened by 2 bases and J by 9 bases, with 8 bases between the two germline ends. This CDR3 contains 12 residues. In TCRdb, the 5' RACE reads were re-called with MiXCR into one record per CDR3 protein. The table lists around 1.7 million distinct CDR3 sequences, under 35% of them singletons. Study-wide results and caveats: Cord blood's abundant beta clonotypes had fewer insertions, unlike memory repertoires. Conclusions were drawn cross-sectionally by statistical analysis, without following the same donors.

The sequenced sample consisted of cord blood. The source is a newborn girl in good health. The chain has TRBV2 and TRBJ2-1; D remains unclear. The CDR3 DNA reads TGTGCCAGCAGTGAAAGAATAGCTGAGCAGTTCTTC. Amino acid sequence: CASSERIAEQFF.